Listed here are 30 T cell receptor beta chains from one sample, sequenced in a study of shared clonotypes between healthy human individuals (dated by TCRdb to the early 2020s). The method behind the library was the immunoSEQ multiplex PCR assay. TCRdb limited this immuneACCESS table to in-frame rearrangements with V and J called. A share of clones is missing; checked studies link under half to unresolved V genes, and the rest is unexplained. Here the sample has some 2.3 million clones; over 90% occur a single time. The ten top clones hold about 0.41% of the sample. Sequencing was carried out using naive CD4+ T cells from PBMCs. This sample's cell subset or site label indicates: CD45RA+ positively selected. The receptors shown here come from a man between 18 and 35 years old in good health. Some clones in this sample may be carry-over from other donors' samples.

The count of this clone is one. V usage is TRBV28 and J usage is TRBJ1-4; 7 nucleotides agree with TRBD1. Germline V lookup: CDR1 MDHEN, CDR2 SYDVKM. The CDR3 runs to 15 residues. With 6 bases clipped from V and 5 bases from J, the junction kept 9 bases outside the gene matches. Written as DNA, the CDR3 is TGTGCCAGCAGCCGACGACAGGGTCGCAATGAAAAACTGTTTTTT. This translates into CASSRRQGRNEKLFF.

The chain carries TRBV15 and TRBJ2-5, with 7 bases matching TRBD1. The CDR3 loop spans 15 amino acids. CDR1 is LNHNV and CDR2 is YYDKDF in the germline V gene (reference sequence). The V and J ends lost 0 bases and 3 bases, in that order; junction bases with no gene match: 4. Here the CDR3 DNA reads TGTGCCACCAGCAGAGATAGGGGGCCGGAAGAGACCCAGTACTTC. Translation gives CATSRDRGPEETQYF.

This chain uses TRBV18 with TRBJ2-5; 7 bases are a match to TRBD2. Unmatched junction bases numbered 5, after V lost 0 bases and J lost 7 bases. There are 14 residues in the CDR3. CDR1 and CDR2 (germline): KGHSH, LQKENI. The DNA of the CDR3 is TGTGCCAGCTCACCACCGGCGGGAGCCTTGACCCAGTACTTC. Protein: CASSPPAGALTQYF. The complete variable domain, with remaining parts taken from reference TRBV18 and TRBJ2-5, reads NAGVMQNPRHLVRRRGQEARLRCSPMKGHSHVYWYRQLPEEGLKFMVYLQKENIIDESGMPKERFSAEFPKEGPSILRIQQVVRGDSAAYFCASSPPAGALTQYFGPGTRLLVL.

This clone was picked up one time. The V gene is TRBV19, the J gene TRBJ1-1; 7 bases match TRBD1. Trimming took 6 bases from V and 6 from J; bases not matched to a gene: 13. The germline V gene encodes CDR1 LNHDA and CDR2 SQIVND (reference sequence). The CDR3 length is 15 residues. CDR3 coding DNA: TGTGCCAGTAGGCCTCTTCGAGGGGGCCCGCCTGAAGCTTTCTTT. As protein: CASRPLRGGPPEAFF.

The chain has TRBV7-8 and TRBJ2-1; TRBD1 is a possible D gene (6 bases). Germline V gene data show CDR1 as SGHVS and CDR2 as FQNEAQ. The V and J ends lost 1 base and 7 bases respectively, with 17 bases between them. The CDR3 consists of 16 residues. CDR3 sequence reads: CASSLENRVVGNEQFF. The DNA for the CDR3 is TGTGCCAGCAGCTTAGAAAACAGGGTGGTGGGGAATGAGCAGTTCTTC.

This clone was observed a single time. This chain links TRBV6-1 with TRBJ1-1; TRBD1 is a possible D gene (5 bases). Germline CDR1 is MNHNS and CDR2 is SASEGT. The CDR3 runs 18 residues. Trimming removed 4 bases at V and 3 bases at J, with 24 bases between. CDR3 sequence: CASSAYRDLIGLHTEAFF. The CDR3 nucleotides read TGTGCCAGCAGTGCCTACCGGGACCTTATTGGGCTACACACTGAAGCTTTCTTT.

V and J are TRBV4-1 and TRBJ1-3; D ambiguous. CDR3 length: 16 amino acids. Germline V CDR1 and CDR2: MGHRA, YSYEKL. The ends were cut back, 0 bases at V and 2 bases at J, with 11 bases in the middle. CDR3 nucleotides: TGCGCCAGCAGCCAAGACCCCCTCAATACTGGAAACACCATATATTTT. As protein: CASSQDPLNTGNTIYF.

This clone was detected only once. Other DNA sequences within the sample encode an identical CDR3. The gene calls are TRBV7-3 and TRBJ1-1; tentative D call: TRBD1 (6 bases). CDR3 length equals 14 residues. Deletions cut 5 bases from V and 1 base from J, with 11 bases between. CDR1 SGHTA and CDR2 FQGTGA come from the germline V gene. The DNA of the CDR3 is TGTGCCAGCAGCCCCAGGGGCTCGAACACTGAAGCTTTCTTT. This codes for CASSPRGSNTEAFF.

This chain's CDR3 is CASSLVPGLSKQFF. Here the CDR3 DNA reads TGCGCCAGCAGCTTGGTGCCGGGACTATCTAAGCAGTTCTTC. The chain carries TRBV5-1 and TRBJ2-1; 7 nucleotides match TRBD2. After removal of 0 bases from V and 11 bases from J, the junction contained 8 bases not matched to a gene. Germline loops: CDR1 SGHRS, CDR2 YFSETQ. CDR3 size: 14 residues.

This chain uses TRBV6-1 with TRBJ2-5; 7 bases map to TRBD1. The germline V gene has CDR1 MNHNS and CDR2 SASEGT. With V trimmed by 10 bases and J by 1 base, 9 bases remained unmatched. The CDR3 consists of 14 residues. The CDR3 sequence: CATQDREIQETQYF. CDR3 in DNA: TGTGCCACCCAAGACAGGGAGATCCAAGAGACCCAGTACTTC.

This clone appeared once. The chain couples TRBV10-2 to TRBJ2-5, with 10 nucleotides matching TRBD2. Germline loops: CDR1 WSHSY, CDR2 SAAADI. The CDR3 contains 15 residues. Trimming at V came to 7 bases and at J to 5 bases, leaving 10 bases not matched to a gene. The CDR3 DNA reads as TGCGCCAGCAAAGACTCGGCTAGCGGGAGTGAGACCCAGTACTTC. Amino acids: CASKDSASGSETQYF.

This CDR3 reads CASSSPGLGYEQYF. The CDR3 DNA reads as TGTGCCAGCAGCTCCCCGGGACTAGGGTACGAGCAGTACTTC. This chain connects TRBV7-2 to TRBJ2-7, with TRBD2 identical over 8 bases. Unmatched junction bases numbered 6, after V lost 4 bases and J lost 4 bases. The CDR3 spans 14 residues. Per the germline V gene, CDR1 is SGHTA and CDR2 is FQGNSA.

This chain joins TRBV27 and TRBJ2-7; 8 bases are a match to TRBD1. The J segment lost 1 base and the V segment lost 5 bases, leaving 4 bases of the junction unmatched. The CDR3 has 14 residues. The germline V gene has CDR1 MNHEY and CDR2 SMNVEV (reference sequence). The DNA for the CDR3 is TGTGCCAGCAGTCAGGACAGGGAATCCTACGAGCAGTACTTC. Protein: CASSQDRESYEQYF.

Comment on this clone: This sample also contains other DNA sequences that code for the same CDR3. This chain links TRBV9 with TRBJ1-3, with 9 bases identical to TRBD1. Germline V gene data show CDR1 as SGDLS and CDR2 as YYNGEE. V lost 3 bases, J lost 4 bases, and 2 bases stayed unmatched. The CDR3 is made up of 14 amino acids. The CDR3 region has the DNA TGTGCCAGCAGCGCCGGGACAGGGGGAAACACCATATATTTT. It encodes CASSAGTGGNTIYF.

This clone was found once. V is TRBV4-1 and J is TRBJ1-2, with D unresolved. V lost 1 base and J lost 8, with 17 bases in between. This CDR3 contains 15 residues. The germline V gene encodes CDR1 MGHRA and CDR2 YSYEKL. Written as DNA, the CDR3 is TGCGCCAGCAGCCAAGGCGCCCGGGCAGGATGGGGCTACACCTTC. This translates into CASSQGARAGWGYTF.

Remarks on this clone: At one boundary the junction diverges from the germline segment, which might be a read error. CDR3 bases: TGTGCCACAAGCATCGTCGGGAGCGAGCAGTACTTC. Its protein product is CATSIVGSEQYF. V gene TRBV15 combines with J gene TRBJ2-7; possible D gene TRBD2, 6 bases. CDR3 size: 12 residues. CDR1 is LNHNV and CDR2 is YYDKDF in the germline V gene (reference sequence).

The rearrangement joins TRBV7-9 to TRBJ2-1; 15 bases align to TRBD2. Germline V lookup: CDR1 SEHNR, CDR2 FQNEAQ (reference sequence). The CDR3 is 16 residues long. V was clipped by 5 bases and J by 9 bases; unmatched bases: 8. CDR3 in amino acids: CASSPGTSGRRSEQFF. In nucleotides, the CDR3 is TGTGCCAGCAGCCCAGGGACTAGCGGGAGGCGGAGTGAGCAGTTCTTC. Full variable domain (remainder filled in from reference TRBV7-9 and TRBJ2-1): DTGVSQNPRHKITKRGQNVTFRCDPISEHNRLYWYRQTLGQGPEFLTYFQNEAQLEKSRLLSDRFSAERPKGSFSTLEIQRTEQGDSAMYLCASSPGTSGRRSEQFFGPGTRLTVL.

V gene TRBV30 combines with J gene TRBJ2-6; TRBD1 or TRBD2 may be the D gene (5 bases each). Germline V gene sequence: CDR1 GTSNPN, CDR2 SVGIG (reference sequence). The CDR3 contains 14 residues. Trimming pared 4 bases from V and 1 base from J, leaving 8 bases between. CDR3 region: CAWMRGSGANVLTF. The DNA for the CDR3 is TGTGCCTGGATGAGGGGTTCTGGGGCCAACGTCCTGACTTTC.

The V and J genes are TRBV21-1 and TRBJ2-1; TRBD1, as called in the table, went unchecked against the DNA. TRBV21-1 is noted as a pseudogene. The length of the CDR3 is 16 residues. The CDR3 reads CASSKATGITSNEQFF. In DNA, the CDR3 is TGTGCCAGCAGCAAAGCTACAGGGATCACGTCTAATGAGCAGTTCTTC.

The chain couples TRBV28 to TRBJ1-4, with TRBD1 matching over 7 bases. J was trimmed by 8 bases and V by 1 base; bases with no gene match: 7. This CDR3 region has 15 residues. CDR1 and CDR2 from the germline V gene are MDHEN and SYDVKM. As DNA, the CDR3 is TGTGCCAGCAGTTTATATACAGGGGAGAAGGAAAAACTGTTTTTT. It is translated as CASSLYTGEKEKLFF. The complete variable domain, with remaining parts taken from reference TRBV28 and TRBJ1-4, reads DVKVTQSSRYLVKRTGEKVFLECVQDMDHENMFWYRQDPGLGLRLIYFSYDVKMKEKGDIPEGYSVSREKKERFSLILESASTNQTSMYLCASSLYTGEKEKLFFGSGTQLSVL.

Note on this clone: This specimen includes other DNA sequences encoding the same CDR3. This sequence joins TRBV28 and TRBJ2-1; TRBD2 aligns across 8 bases. V shed 2 bases, J shed 4 bases, and the junction held 4 bases outside the gene matches. The CDR3 contains 15 residues. The germline gives CDR1 MDHEN, CDR2 SYDVKM. Here the CDR3 DNA reads TGTGCCAGCAGTTTAAGGCTAGCGGGTTACAATGAGCAGTTCTTC. It specifies CASSLRLAGYNEQFF.

With respect to this clone: This sample includes further DNA sequences coding for the same CDR3. The chain employs TRBV18 and TRBJ2-3; D call uncertain. CDR1 and CDR2 (germline): KGHSH, LQKENI. Trimming took 2 bases from V and 0 from J, leaving 3 bases between them. The CDR3 sequence is 13 residues long. Written as DNA, the CDR3 is TGTGCCAGCTCACCAGCCAGCACAGATACGCAGTATTTT. It codes for CASSPASTDTQYF.

The chain's CDR3 is CASSLVGGVGTEAFF. The CDR3 DNA is TGTGCCAGCAGCTTAGTTGGCGGGGTAGGCACTGAAGCTTTCTTT. This chain connects TRBV7-2 to TRBJ1-1, with D hard to call. Trimming left V 1 base short and J 4 bases short, with 13 bases between. Per germline, CDR1 SGHTA and CDR2 FQGNSA. The CDR3 runs 15 residues.

Regarding this clone: Other nucleotide sequences in the sample specify the same CDR3. The V and J genes are TRBV6-5 and TRBJ1-1; maybe TRBD1 (5 bases). The germline V gene encodes CDR1 MNHEY and CDR2 SVGAGI. This CDR3 has 15 residues. Trimming shortened V by 0 bases and J by 0 bases, and 8 bases separated the two germline ends. The CDR3 loop is CASSYSPGLNTEAFF. CDR3 DNA sequence: TGTGCCAGCAGTTACTCACCGGGGCTGAACACTGAAGCTTTCTTT.

This chain connects TRBV27 to TRBJ2-6; unclear D gene. The CDR3 sequence is 16 residues long. Germline CDR1 and CDR2: MNHEY and SMNVEV (reference sequence). V was clipped by 3 bases and J by 0 bases, with 9 bases between them. CDR3 coding DNA: TGTGCCAGCAGTTTGCTTTCCAGCTCTGGGGCCAACGTCCTGACTTTC. As protein: CASSLLSSSGANVLTF.

This sequence joins TRBV5-4 and TRBJ1-1; TRBD1 matches at 9 bases. The germline V gene encodes CDR1 SGHNT and CDR2 YYREEE (reference sequence). This CDR3 contains 14 residues. Trimming cost V 4 bases and J 3 bases; bases outside gene matches: 4. For the CDR3, the DNA is TGTGCCAGCAGCCAGACAGGGGGGGACACTGAAGCTTTCTTT. Translated, it gives CASSQTGGDTEAFF.

The chain combines TRBV29-1 with TRBJ1-1; D is uncertain. Trimming removed 6 bases from V and 1 base from J, with 9 bases in between. The V gene's germline CDR1 is SQVTM and CDR2 ANQGSEA. CDR3 length equals 12 residues. In DNA, the CDR3 is TGCAGCGTGAGGAGGGAGAACACTGAAGCTTTCTTT. It translates to CSVRRENTEAFF.

The chain carries TRBV18 and TRBJ2-3; D is undetermined. The CDR3 sequence is 15 residues long. Germline CDR1 reads KGHSH; CDR2 reads LQKENI. With 1 base removed from V and 3 bases from J, the gap between germline ends came to 11 bases. The CDR3 loop reads CASSPRSGWTDTQYF. DNA for the CDR3: TGTGCCAGCTCACCACGTTCGGGCTGGACAGATACGCAGTATTTT. The full variable domain, its missing parts supplied by reference TRBV18 and TRBJ2-3, is NAGVMQNPRHLVRRRGQEARLRCSPMKGHSHVYWYRQLPEEGLKFMVYLQKENIIDESGMPKERFSAEFPKEGPSILRIQQVVRGDSAAYFCASSPRSGWTDTQYFGPGTRLTVL.

The chain carries TRBV9 and TRBJ1-3, with 8 bases matching TRBD1. The germline CDR1 and CDR2 sequences are SGDLS and YYNGEE. The CDR3 has 16 residues. The J segment lost 0 bases and the V segment lost 4 bases, leaving 6 bases of the junction unmatched. The CDR3 spells CASSPQGGNSGNTIYF. Here the CDR3 DNA reads TGTGCCAGCAGCCCACAGGGGGGCAACTCTGGAAACACCATATATTTT.

The V gene is TRBV6-4, the J gene TRBJ1-2; D is undetermined. Trimming removed 3 bases from V and 8 bases from J, with 13 bases in between. CDR1 and CDR2 from the germline V gene are MRHNA and SNTAGT. The CDR3 contains 13 residues. DNA for the CDR3: TGTGCCAGCAGTGAAATGCGAGGGTCCGGCTACACCTTC. This sequence encodes CASSEMRGSGYTF.